A single sample gave rise to the 5 T cell receptor beta chains below, sequenced in a study of cytomegalovirus exposure and HLA in healthy donors. The PCR was carried out with 60 Vbeta primers and 13 Jbeta primers. TCRdb keeps only in-frame clones here, not all; method: immunoSEQ multiplex PCR. The data show 150,000 to 180,000 clones, 82% seen once. Input material: PBMCs. Every receptor here comes from a woman in her forties or fifties in good health and CMV-seropositive.

This clone was detected only a few times. The chain employs TRBV5-8 and TRBJ1-5; tentatively, D is TRBD1 (6 bases). V shed 2 bases and J shed 4 bases, with 19 bases lying between them. Germline V CDR1 and CDR2: SGHTS, YDEGEE. This CDR3 region has 17 residues. The CDR3 nucleotides are TGTGCCAGCAGCTTTCTTACGCGGACAGACGGAAATCAGCCCCAGCATTTT. Translated, it gives CASSFLTRTDGNQPQHF.

This chain connects TRBV5-6 to TRBJ2-7, with a tentative D call TRBD1 (5 bases). Trimming removed 2 bases from V and 3 bases from J, with 12 bases in between. The germline V gene encodes CDR1 SGHDT and CDR2 YYEEEE. The length of the CDR3 is 14 residues. The CDR3 DNA is TGTGCCAGCAGCTTAGGTAGGGGATTCTACGAGCAGTACTTC. Its translation is CASSLGRGFYEQYF.

This clone was seen only a few times. The chain employs TRBV6-5 and TRBJ2-7; D is perhaps TRBD1 (5 bases). V was trimmed by 8 bases and J by 1 base, leaving 12 bases between them. Germline CDR1 and CDR2: MNHEY and SVGAGI. The CDR3 has 13 amino acids. The CDR3 nucleotides are TGTGCCAGCGTGGGGCCGGAATCCTACGAGCAGTACTTC. This gives the protein CASVGPESYEQYF.

The chain combines TRBV6-1 with TRBJ2-3, with 9 bases aligning to TRBD1. CDR1 is MNHNS, CDR2 SASEGT, per germline. The CDR3 totals 15 residues. The V gene end was trimmed by 4 bases and the J gene end by 5 bases; junction bases not matched to a gene: 7. The CDR3 DNA reads as TGTGCCAGCAGTGGTGGGACAGGGAGTGAAGATACGCAGTATTTT. It codes for CASSGGTGSEDTQYF.

This clone is a singleton in its sample. The V call is TRBV2, the J call TRBJ1-5; 9 nucleotides agree with TRBD1. Per germline, CDR1 SNHLY and CDR2 FYNNEI. The junction had 3 bases not matched to a gene; V was cut back by 5 bases and J by 4 bases. The CDR3 totals 14 residues. The CDR3 sequence: CASSKTGGNQPQHF. CDR3 DNA: TGTGCCAGCAGTAAGACAGGGGGAAATCAGCCCCAGCATTTT. The whole variable domain, remainder taken from reference TRBV2 and TRBJ1-5, is EPEVTQTPSHQVTQMGQEVILRCVPISNHLYFYWYRQILGQKVEFLVSFYNNEISEKSEIFDDQFSVERPDGSNFTLKIRSTKLEDSAMYFCASSKTGGNQPQHFGDGTRLSIL.